This entry lists 30 T cell receptor beta chains sequenced from one sample in a study of T cell responses to AZD1222 COVID-19 vaccine. Produced via immunoSEQ multiplex PCR; TCRdb's table is partial and in-frame only. The sample holds some 93,000 clones; approximately 87% are singletons and the top ten take roughly 12%. The material sequenced was peripheral blood, taken 28 days after the second AZD1222 dose. These receptors were obtained from an adult who received the AZD1222 COVID-19 vaccine.

This clone has only one observation. The chain recombines TRBV28 with TRBJ1-5; D uncertain. The CDR3 runs to 13 residues. The germline gives CDR1 MDHEN, CDR2 SYDVKM. The V gene lost 6 bases and the J gene lost 0 bases, with 6 bases spanning the gap. CDR3 sequence (DNA): TGTGCCAGCAGCCTTAATAGCAATCAGCCCCAGCATTTT. Protein sequence: CASSLNSNQPQHF.

This rearrangement joins TRBV5-1 to TRBJ1-4, with 9 bases identical to TRBD1. The CDR3 is 15 amino acids. The germline CDR1 and CDR2 sequences are SGHRS and YFSETQ. The trim removed 2 bases at V and 5 bases at J, leaving 4 bases unmatched. CDR3 in amino acids: CASSLLQGANEKLFF. The CDR3 nucleotides read TGCGCCAGCAGCTTATTACAGGGGGCGAATGAAAAACTGTTTTTT.

This clone was seen once. V and J are TRBV6-2 or TRBV6-3 and TRBJ2-1, with D possibly being TRBD1 (6 bases). V lost 6 bases to trimming and J lost 1 base, with 16 bases between them. Per the germline V gene, CDR1 is MNHEY and CDR2 is SVGEGT. This CDR3 has 16 amino acids. The CDR3 protein is CASSGPTGRSYNEQFF. The CDR3 DNA reads as TGTGCCAGCAGCGGCCCCACAGGGAGATCCTACAATGAGCAGTTCTTC.

V is TRBV7-3 and J is TRBJ2-5, with D hard to call. The germline CDR1 and CDR2 sequences are SGHTA and FQGTGA. Trimming removed 3 bases at V and 1 base at J, with 6 bases between. The CDR3 loop spans 13 amino acids. CDR3 amino acids: CASSLKFQETQYF. Here the CDR3 DNA reads TGTGCCAGCAGCTTGAAGTTCCAAGAGACCCAGTACTTC.

The chain is built from TRBV9 and TRBJ2-5; the D gene is possibly TRBD2 (6 bases). Trimming shortened V by 3 bases and J by 0 bases, and 12 bases separated the two germline ends. The germline CDR1 and CDR2 sequences are SGDLS and YYNGEE. The CDR3 length is 15 residues. The CDR3 spells CASSGRAPYQETQYF. Written as DNA, the CDR3 is TGTGCCAGCAGCGGGAGGGCTCCGTACCAAGAGACCCAGTACTTC.

The V gene is TRBV6-5, the J gene TRBJ1-5; no definite D call. The length of the CDR3 is 15 residues. The V gene's germline CDR1 is MNHEY and CDR2 SVGAGI. V gave up 0 bases and J gave up 4 bases, with 10 bases separating them. CDR3 loop: CASSYSRGGNQPQHF. In DNA form, the CDR3 reads TGTGCCAGCAGTTACTCCCGGGGTGGAAATCAGCCCCAGCATTTT.

The chain recombines TRBV6-1 with TRBJ1-4, with a tentative D call TRBD1 (5 bases). CDR1 and CDR2 from the germline V gene are MNHNS and SASEGT. With 1 base removed from V and 5 bases from J, the gap between germline ends came to 20 bases. This CDR3 contains 18 residues. CDR3 in DNA: TGTGCCAGCAGTGAAGAGGACCGGTACAGGTACTCAAATGAAAAACTGTTTTTT. Its protein is CASSEEDRYRYSNEKLFF.

V gene TRBV6-1 combines with J gene TRBJ1-5; D gene unclear. The germline CDR1 and CDR2 sequences are MNHNS and SASEGT. This CDR3 has 13 residues. Deletions cut 3 bases from V and 4 bases from J, with 7 bases between. The CDR3 sequence is CASSETWNQPQHF. The DNA for the CDR3 is TGTGCCAGCAGTGAGACATGGAATCAGCCCCAGCATTTT.

This chain connects TRBV19 to TRBJ1-2; TRBD1 might be the D (6 bases). Germline lookup yields CDR1 LNHDA and CDR2 SQIVND (reference sequence). The CDR3 loop spans 14 amino acids. Trimming cost V 7 bases and J 5 bases, with 17 bases left between them. The CDR3 region is CASTLLGGGYGYTF. For the CDR3, the DNA is TGTGCCAGTACCCTCCTAGGGGGGGGATATGGCTACACCTTC.

This clone was observed many times. The V gene is TRBV7-9, the J gene TRBJ2-7; TRBD1 or TRBD2 may be the D gene (5 bases each). The V end lost 6 bases, the J end lost 2 bases, and 17 bases lay between the germline ends. CDR3 length: 15 residues. Germline values: CDR1 SEHNR, CDR2 FQNEAQ (reference sequence). The CDR3 reads CASRKAGTDPYEQYF. CDR3 coding DNA: TGTGCCAGCAGAAAGGCCGGGACCGATCCCTACGAGCAGTACTTC.

The V gene is TRBV29-1, the J gene TRBJ1-2, with 9 positions matching TRBD1. The CDR3 contains 13 residues. Germline CDR1 is SQVTM and CDR2 is ANQGSEA. V lost 7 bases and J lost 3; bases outside the gene matches: 6. The CDR3 reads CSAMDRGHYGYTF. CDR3 nucleotide sequence: TGCAGCGCTATGGACAGGGGACACTATGGCTACACCTTC.

The rearrangement uses TRBV9 and TRBJ1-2; TRBD1 is a possible D gene (5 bases). CDR3 length: 13 residues. V lost 3 bases and J lost 5, with 11 bases in between. Germline V gene lookup returns CDR1 SGDLS and CDR2 YYNGEE. CDR3 residues: CASSAITGYGYTF. The CDR3 coding sequence is TGTGCCAGCAGCGCGATCACAGGTTATGGCTACACCTTC.

The chain joins TRBV6-5 to TRBJ2-3; the D gene could be TRBD1 or TRBD2 (6 bases each). Germline CDR1 MNHEY, CDR2 SVGAGI. This CDR3 spans 14 amino acids. The germline V and J ends were trimmed by 8 bases and 0 bases, with 12 bases remaining between them. CDR3: CASRRGASTDTQYF. Written as DNA, the CDR3 is TGTGCCAGCCGGAGGGGGGCGAGCACAGATACGCAGTATTTT.

The chain carries TRBV12-1 and TRBJ1-5. TRBV12-1 is described as a pseudogene. The length of the CDR3 is 12 residues. The CDR3 DNA is TGTGCCAGCAGCTTTGTACGGGGGCCCCAGCATTTT. Its translation is CASSFVRGPQHF.

As to this clone: Other DNA variants within this sample encode the same CDR3. The chain has TRBV6-1 and TRBJ1-5, with 8 bases fitting TRBD1. The junction had 6 bases not matched to a gene; V was cut back by 4 bases and J by 1 base. The CDR3 runs to 16 residues. Germline-derived CDR1 and CDR2 are MNHNS and SASEGT. CDR3 DNA: TGTGCCAGCAGTGGCAACAGGGGGTCGAGCAATCAGCCCCAGCATTTT. This sequence encodes CASSGNRGSSNQPQHF.

The rearrangement joins TRBV11-2 to TRBJ1-5; D uncertain. This CDR3 spans 17 amino acids. CDR1 SGHAT and CDR2 FQNNGV come from the germline V gene. The germline V and J ends were trimmed by 4 bases and 0 bases, with 16 bases remaining between them. The CDR3: CASSSSSDGYSNQPQHF. CDR3 sequence (DNA): TGTGCCAGCAGCTCCTCTTCGGACGGCTATAGCAATCAGCCCCAGCATTTT.

The gene calls are TRBV7-2 and TRBJ1-5; D is unresolved. The germline V gene has CDR1 SGHTA and CDR2 FQGNSA. Deletions cut 5 bases from V and 0 bases from J, with 11 bases between. The CDR3 loop spans 15 amino acids. CDR3 loop: CASSERMGSNQPQHF. The DNA for the CDR3 is TGTGCCAGCAGCGAAAGGATGGGTAGCAATCAGCCCCAGCATTTT. The complete variable domain, with remaining parts taken from reference TRBV7-2 and TRBJ1-5, reads GAGVSQSPSNKVTEKGKDVELRCDPISGHTALYWYRQSLGQGLEFLIYFQGNSAPDKSGLPSDRFSAERTGGSVSTLTIQRTQQEDSAVYLCASSERMGSNQPQHFGDGTRLSIL.

The chain has TRBV2 and TRBJ1-4; TRBD1 might be the D (5 bases). In germline, CDR1 is SNHLY, CDR2 FYNNEI. The germline V and J ends were trimmed by 0 bases and 4 bases, with 9 bases remaining between them. The length of the CDR3 is 15 residues. The CDR3 nucleotides are TGTGCCAGCAGTGAAGCGGGGCTGAGTAATGAAAAACTGTTTTTT. This encodes CASSEAGLSNEKLFF.

The chain recombines TRBV12-2 with TRBJ1-2. TRBV12-2 is a listed pseudogene. CDR3 length: 12 residues. The CDR3 sequence: CASRLGSYGYTF. CDR3 in DNA: TGTGCAAGTCGCTTGGGTAGCTATGGCTACACCTTC.

The chain links TRBV4-2 to TRBJ1-1, with a weak D call TRBD1 (5 bases). The V end lost 2 bases, the J end lost 8 bases, and 12 bases lay between the germline ends. Germline loops: CDR1 LGHNA, CDR2 YNFKEQ. The CDR3 is 13 amino acids. CDR3 bases: TGTGCCAGCAGCCAATTGGGGGGGGAAGAAGCTTTCTTT. Protein product: CASSQLGGEEAFF.

This chain connects TRBV30 to TRBJ2-7; the match to TRBD1 covers 8 bases. The CDR3 runs 12 residues. Trimming took 3 bases from V and 9 from J; bases not matched to a gene: 7. Looked up from germline, CDR1 is GTSNPN and CDR2 is SVGIG (reference sequence). The CDR3 spells CAWSADRAGQYF. For the CDR3, the DNA is TGTGCCTGGAGCGCGGACAGGGCGGGGCAGTACTTC.

Many counts were recorded for this clone. The chain recombines TRBV7-2 with TRBJ1-5, with D perhaps TRBD1 (6 bases). The CDR3 spans 15 residues. Between the trimmed V and J ends, which lost 3 bases and 1 base, there was a span of 10 bases. Germline CDR1 and CDR2: SGHTA and FQGNSA. The CDR3 spells CASSFFRGSNQPQHF. Here the CDR3 DNA reads TGTGCCAGCAGCTTTTTCAGGGGAAGCAATCAGCCCCAGCATTTT.

The chain employs TRBV27 and TRBJ2-7; D uncertain. This CDR3 comprises 13 residues. V shed 0 bases and J shed 6 bases, with 9 bases lying between them. The germline gives CDR1 MNHEY, CDR2 SMNVEV (reference sequence). DNA for the CDR3: TGTGCCAGCAGTTTATCACCCCGTATCGAGCAGTACTTC. It encodes CASSLSPRIEQYF.

The J gene is TRBJ2-1, the V gene TRBV27, with unresolved D. The germline gives CDR1 MNHEY, CDR2 SMNVEV (reference sequence). CDR3 length: 13 residues. Trimming removed 7 bases at V and 3 bases at J, with 10 bases between. The CDR3 loop is CASTTLGYNEQFF. CDR3 nucleotide sequence: TGTGCCAGCACCACCCTAGGCTACAATGAGCAGTTCTTC.

This chain connects TRBV11-1 to TRBJ2-7, with 7 bases identical to TRBD2. Germline V gives CDR1 SGHAT, CDR2 FQDESV (reference sequence). V was pared by 1 base and J by 6 bases, with 3 bases of the junction left unmatched. The CDR3 totals 13 residues. The CDR3, as DNA: TGTGCCAGCAGCTTAGAGGGACTAAGCGAGCAGTACTTC. Amino acid sequence: CASSLEGLSEQYF.

The chain is built from TRBV12-3 or TRBV12-4 and TRBJ2-5; 10 nucleotides line up with TRBD2. This CDR3 has 13 amino acids. V was clipped by 6 bases and J by 6 bases; unmatched bases: 4. The CDR3 region is CASRLAGSQTQYF. CDR3 nucleotide sequence: TGTGCCAGCAGACTAGCGGGATCGCAGACCCAGTACTTC.

The genes are TRBV10-3 and TRBJ2-3, with D unclear. Trimming left V 0 bases short and J 1 base short, with 11 bases between. Germline-derived CDR1 and CDR2 are ENHRY and SYGVKD. The CDR3 runs 16 residues. For the CDR3, the DNA is TGTGCCATCAGTGAGTCTAGAGGACCGGGCACAGATACGCAGTATTTT. Its protein product is CAISESRGPGTDTQYF.

This chain joins TRBV7-2 and TRBJ2-7; D unclear. The V end lost 1 base, the J end lost 7 bases, and 14 bases lay between the germline ends. The CDR3 contains 14 residues. The germline CDR1 and CDR2 sequences are SGHTA and FQGNSA. CDR3 sequence reads: CASSLGSQLGEQYF. DNA for the CDR3: TGTGCCAGCAGCTTAGGCTCCCAGTTGGGAGAGCAGTACTTC.

This chain connects TRBV11-3 to TRBJ2-1; no clear D. The V gene's germline CDR1 is SGHNT and CDR2 YENEEA. V shed 5 bases and J shed 3 bases, with 11 bases lying between them. The CDR3 runs to 14 residues. The CDR3 loop reads CASSPRLGYNEQFF. DNA for the CDR3: TGTGCCAGCAGCCCCCGACTGGGCTACAATGAGCAGTTCTTC.

The V and J genes are TRBV18 and TRBJ1-2; D unresolved. Germline values: CDR1 KGHSH, CDR2 LQKENI. With 2 bases removed from V and 0 bases from J, the gap between germline ends came to 10 bases. This CDR3 comprises 15 residues. The CDR3 sequence: CASSPAVAPNYGYTF. CDR3 sequence (DNA): TGTGCCAGCTCACCAGCAGTTGCTCCTAACTATGGCTACACCTTC.